This T cell receptor (beta chain) was retrieved from a study of blood T cells in healthy people across ages. Overall study results and limits: Diversity of TCR beta per million T cells declined in a roughly linear way with age. The study found more naive CD4+ cells and higher diversity in long-lived than aged donors.

This clonotype showed up just a few times. The antigen remains unidentified. It was with a sample-barcoded 5' primer and a J-beta primer mix that a second PCR of about 7 to 12 cycles was run. TCRdb re-called the 5' RACE reads through MiXCR, storing one row per CDR3 protein. The table shows more than 800,000 distinct CDR3 sequences, with around 28% occurring only once. For every donor, a draw yielded approximately 9.9 milliliters of peripheral blood. The CDR3 contains 13 residues. The V end was cut by 4 bases, the J end by 1 base, with 8 bases between. J is TRBJ1-1 and V is TRBV5-7; D remains ambiguous. Being an ORF, TRBV5-7 has a function that is uncertain. The sequence was collected from a woman of 80 years or more in good health. The sequencing sample was made of blood. The CDR3 bases are TGTGCCAGCAGCCTAAATCCGAACACTGAAGCTTTCTTT. Translated, it gives CASSLNPNTEAFF.